The text below deals with one T cell receptor beta chain. The antigen remains undetermined. Clones were sequenced by immunoSEQ multiplex PCR, and TCRdb holds only the in-frame ones, with some missing. The sample carries some 320,000 clones, around 90% recorded once. The CDR3 totals 17 residues. V shed 4 bases and J 5 bases; nucleotides not matched to a gene: 9. Germline-derived CDR1 and CDR2 are MNHEY and SMNVEV (reference sequence). This sample stems from a study of cytomegalovirus exposure and HLA in healthy donors. The wider study: The 120 or so validation repertoires used a platform that matched the one used for the approximately 670 first-cohort repertoires, as a later analysis reported. Study outcomes and limitations: TCR clusters originating in the first cohort tended to co-occur in the roughly 110 validation repertoires, according to a later analysis.

The rearrangement joins TRBV27 to TRBJ2-5; 14 bases are a match to TRBD2. What was sequenced was PBMCs. This clonotype was obtained from a woman aged 25 to 45 in good health and CMV-seropositive. Here the CDR3 reads CASSSRLAGGLGETQYF. The CDR3 DNA sequence: TGTGCCAGCAGTTCTCGACTAGCGGGAGGGCTTGGTGAGACCCAGTACTTC.